The T cell receptor beta chain described here comes from a study of cytomegalovirus exposure and HLA in healthy donors. General study findings and limits: Among the CMV-associated chains, a few were confirmed in vitro as specific for CMV antigens. In an earlier analysis, productive rearrangement rates for most beta V segments clustered near 87% or 30%. Follow-up analysis later connected one missense variant in DCLRE1C with trimming of TCR beta V- and J-genes.

In the PCR, 60 Vbeta and 13 Jbeta primers were used. Generated by immunoSEQ multiplex PCR, the TCRdb table keeps only in-frame clones and is missing some. The sample shows about 59,000 clones, 80% of them seen only once. On this clone itself: Its antigen is unidentified.

This CDR3 has 14 amino acids. The V end was cut by 2 bases, the J end by 3 bases, with 11 bases between. Per the germline V gene, CDR1 is SGHRS and CDR2 is YFSETQ. The TCR sequence derives from a woman aged 40 to 50 in good health and CMV-seronegative. The sequenced sample consisted of PBMCs. This sequence joins TRBV5-1 and TRBJ1-1; TRBD1 is a possible D gene (5 bases). CDR3 amino acids: CASSLSGEDTEAFF. The CDR3 DNA is TGCGCCAGCAGCTTATCGGGGGAAGACACTGAAGCTTTCTTT. The entire variable domain, with the rest obtained from reference TRBV5-1 and TRBJ1-1, is as follows: KAGVTQTPRYLIKTRGQQVTLSCSPISGHRSVSWYQQTPGQGLQFLFEYFSETQRNKGNFPGRFSGRQFSNSRSEMNVSTLELGDSALYLCASSLSGEDTEAFFGQGTRLTVV.